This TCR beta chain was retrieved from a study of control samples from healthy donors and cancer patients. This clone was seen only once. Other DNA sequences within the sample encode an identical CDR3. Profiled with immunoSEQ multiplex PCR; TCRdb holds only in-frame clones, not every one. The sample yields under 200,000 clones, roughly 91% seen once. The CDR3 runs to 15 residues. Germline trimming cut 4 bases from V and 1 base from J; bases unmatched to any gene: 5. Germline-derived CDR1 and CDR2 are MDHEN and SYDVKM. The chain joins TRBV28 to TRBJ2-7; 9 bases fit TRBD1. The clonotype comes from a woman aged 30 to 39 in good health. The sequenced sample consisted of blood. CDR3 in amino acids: CASSSPGQGSYEQYF. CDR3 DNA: TGTGCCAGCAGTTCGCCGGGACAGGGTTCCTACGAGCAGTACTTC.